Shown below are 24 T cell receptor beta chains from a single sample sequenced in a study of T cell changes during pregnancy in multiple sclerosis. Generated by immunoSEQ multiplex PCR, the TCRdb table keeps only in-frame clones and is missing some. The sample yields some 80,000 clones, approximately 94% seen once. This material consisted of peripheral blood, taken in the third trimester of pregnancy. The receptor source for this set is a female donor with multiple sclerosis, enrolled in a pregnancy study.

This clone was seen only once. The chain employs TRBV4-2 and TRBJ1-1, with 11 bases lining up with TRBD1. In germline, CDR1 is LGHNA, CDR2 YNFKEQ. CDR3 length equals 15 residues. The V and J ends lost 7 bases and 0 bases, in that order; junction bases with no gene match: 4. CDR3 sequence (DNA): TGTGCCAGCAACCGGGACAGGGGGATGAACACTGAAGCTTTCTTT. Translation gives CASNRDRGMNTEAFF.

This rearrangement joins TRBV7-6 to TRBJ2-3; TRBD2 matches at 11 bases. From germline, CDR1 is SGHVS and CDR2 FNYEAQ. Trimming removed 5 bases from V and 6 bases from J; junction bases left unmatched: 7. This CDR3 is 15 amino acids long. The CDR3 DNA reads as TGTGCCAGCAGCCGCGGGACTAGCGGAACGGATACGCAGTATTTT. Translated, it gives CASSRGTSGTDTQYF.

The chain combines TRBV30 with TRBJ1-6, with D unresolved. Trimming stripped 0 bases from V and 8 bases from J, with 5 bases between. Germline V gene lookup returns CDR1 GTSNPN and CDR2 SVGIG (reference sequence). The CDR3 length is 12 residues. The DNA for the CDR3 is TGTGCCTGGAGTGTACAAGATTCACCCCTCCACTTT. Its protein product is CAWSVQDSPLHF.

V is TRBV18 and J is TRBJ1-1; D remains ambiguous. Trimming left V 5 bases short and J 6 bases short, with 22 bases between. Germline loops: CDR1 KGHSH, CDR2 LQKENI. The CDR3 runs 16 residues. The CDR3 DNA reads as TGTGCCAGCTCAATATCCGGACTCGCAACCCTTCCTGAAGCTTTCTTT. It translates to CASSISGLATLPEAFF.

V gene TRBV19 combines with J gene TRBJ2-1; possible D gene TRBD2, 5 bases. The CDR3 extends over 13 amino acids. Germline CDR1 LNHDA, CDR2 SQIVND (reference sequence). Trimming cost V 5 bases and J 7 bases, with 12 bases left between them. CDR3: CASSPPLANEQFF. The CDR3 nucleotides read TGTGCCAGTAGTCCGCCGCTAGCAAATGAGCAGTTCTTC.

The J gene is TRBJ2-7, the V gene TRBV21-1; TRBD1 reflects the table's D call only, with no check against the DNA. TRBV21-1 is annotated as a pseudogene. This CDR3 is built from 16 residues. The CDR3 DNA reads TGTGCCAGCAGCAAAGCGCCGGTCGGACAGGGGCACGAGCAGTACTTC. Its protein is CASSKAPVGQGHEQYF.

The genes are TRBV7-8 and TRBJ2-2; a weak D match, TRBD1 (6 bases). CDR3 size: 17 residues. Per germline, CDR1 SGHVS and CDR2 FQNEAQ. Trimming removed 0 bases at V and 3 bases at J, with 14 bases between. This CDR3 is CASSLAGAGAYTGELFF. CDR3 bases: TGTGCCAGCAGCTTAGCCGGGGCAGGGGCCTACACCGGGGAGCTGTTTTTT.

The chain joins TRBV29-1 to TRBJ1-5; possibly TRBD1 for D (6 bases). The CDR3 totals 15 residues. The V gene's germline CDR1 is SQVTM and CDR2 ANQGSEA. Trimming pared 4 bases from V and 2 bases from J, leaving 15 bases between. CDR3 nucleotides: TGCAGCGTTGTATTTAGGCAGGGGCGCAATCAGCCCCAGCATTTT. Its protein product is CSVVFRQGRNQPQHF.

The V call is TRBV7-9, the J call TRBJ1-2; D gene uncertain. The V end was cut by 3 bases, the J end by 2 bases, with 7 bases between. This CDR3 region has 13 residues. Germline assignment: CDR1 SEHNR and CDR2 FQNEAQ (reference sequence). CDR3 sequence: CASSFVENYGYTF. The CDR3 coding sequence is TGTGCCAGCAGCTTTGTGGAGAACTATGGCTACACCTTC.

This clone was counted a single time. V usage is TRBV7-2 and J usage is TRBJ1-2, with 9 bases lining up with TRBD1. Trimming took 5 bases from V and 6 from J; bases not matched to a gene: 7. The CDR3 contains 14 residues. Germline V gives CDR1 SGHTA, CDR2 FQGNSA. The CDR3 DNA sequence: TGTGCCAGCAGCAAGGGACAGGGTTCTCATGGCTACACCTTC. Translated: CASSKGQGSHGYTF.

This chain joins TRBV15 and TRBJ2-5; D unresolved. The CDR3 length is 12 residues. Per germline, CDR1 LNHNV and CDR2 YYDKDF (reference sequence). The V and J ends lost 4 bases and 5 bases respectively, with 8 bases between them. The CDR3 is CATSTEPETQYF. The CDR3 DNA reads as TGTGCCACCAGCACCGAGCCGGAGACCCAGTACTTC.

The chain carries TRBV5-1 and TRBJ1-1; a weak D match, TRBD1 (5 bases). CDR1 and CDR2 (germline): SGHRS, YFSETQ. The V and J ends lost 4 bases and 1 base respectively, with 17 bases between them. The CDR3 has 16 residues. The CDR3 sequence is CASSPHQGVENTEAFF. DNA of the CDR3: TGCGCCAGCAGCCCCCACCAGGGTGTAGAGAACACTGAAGCTTTCTTT. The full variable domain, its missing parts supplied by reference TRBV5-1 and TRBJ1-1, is KAGVTQTPRYLIKTRGQQVTLSCSPISGHRSVSWYQQTPGQGLQFLFEYFSETQRNKGNFPGRFSGRQFSNSRSEMNVSTLELGDSALYLCASSPHQGVENTEAFFGQGTRLTVV.

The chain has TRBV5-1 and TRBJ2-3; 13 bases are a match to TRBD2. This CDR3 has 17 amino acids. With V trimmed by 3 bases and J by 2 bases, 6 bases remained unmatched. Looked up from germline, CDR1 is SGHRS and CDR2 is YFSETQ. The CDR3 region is CASSWTGTSGNTDTQYF. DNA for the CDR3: TGCGCCAGCAGCTGGACCGGGACTAGCGGGAACACAGATACGCAGTATTTT. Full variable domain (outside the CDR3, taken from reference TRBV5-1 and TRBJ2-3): KAGVTQTPRYLIKTRGQQVTLSCSPISGHRSVSWYQQTPGQGLQFLFEYFSETQRNKGNFPGRFSGRQFSNSRSEMNVSTLELGDSALYLCASSWTGTSGNTDTQYFGPGTRLTVL.

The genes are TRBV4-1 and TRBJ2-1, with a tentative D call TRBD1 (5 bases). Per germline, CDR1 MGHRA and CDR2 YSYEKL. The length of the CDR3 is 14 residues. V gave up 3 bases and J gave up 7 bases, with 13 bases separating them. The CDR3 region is CASSHLIRGNEQFF. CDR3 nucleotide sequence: TGCGCCAGCAGCCACCTAATAAGGGGAAATGAGCAGTTCTTC.

In DNA form, the CDR3 reads TGTGCCAGCATAGGAGGGCAAATGGGTTCACCCCTCCACTTT. It encodes CASIGGQMGSPLHF. The chain combines TRBV2 with TRBJ1-6; D gene ambiguous. Germline CDR1 reads SNHLY; CDR2 reads FYNNEI. The CDR3 sequence is 14 residues long. The V and J ends lost 7 bases and 9 bases respectively, with 16 bases between them.

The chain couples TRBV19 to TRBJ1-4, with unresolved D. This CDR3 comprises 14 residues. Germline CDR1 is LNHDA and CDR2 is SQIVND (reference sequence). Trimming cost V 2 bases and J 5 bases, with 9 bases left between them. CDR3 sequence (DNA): TGTGCCAGTAGTATAACTTCTGTGAATGAAAAACTGTTTTTT. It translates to CASSITSVNEKLFF. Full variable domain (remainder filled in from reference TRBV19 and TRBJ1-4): DGGITQSPKYLFRKEGQNVTLSCEQNLNHDAMYWYRQDPGQGLRLIYYSQIVNDFQKGDIAEGYSVSREKKESFPLTVTSAQKNPTAFYLCASSITSVNEKLFFGSGTQLSVL.

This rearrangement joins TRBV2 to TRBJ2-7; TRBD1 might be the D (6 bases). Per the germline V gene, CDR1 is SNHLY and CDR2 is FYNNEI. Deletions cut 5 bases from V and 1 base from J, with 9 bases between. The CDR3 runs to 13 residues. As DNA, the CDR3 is TGTGCCAGCAGTAGGGACATTTCCTACGAGCAGTACTTC. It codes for CASSRDISYEQYF.

Here the CDR3 reads CASSFSGPGTF. In nucleotides, the CDR3 is TGTGCCAGCAGCTTTTCAGGGCCCGGAACCTTC. The chain carries TRBV11-2 and TRBJ1-2; possibly TRBD1 for D (5 bases). The CDR3 runs to 11 residues. V lost 3 bases and J 14 bases, leaving 13 bases between the germline ends. Germline CDR1 and CDR2: SGHAT and FQNNGV.

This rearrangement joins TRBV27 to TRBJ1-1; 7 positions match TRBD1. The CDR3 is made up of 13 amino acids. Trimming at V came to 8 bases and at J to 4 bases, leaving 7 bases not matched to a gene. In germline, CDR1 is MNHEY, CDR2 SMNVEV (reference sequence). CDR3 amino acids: CASGTAQVTEAFF. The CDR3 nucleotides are TGTGCCAGCGGGACAGCTCAGGTCACTGAAGCTTTCTTT.

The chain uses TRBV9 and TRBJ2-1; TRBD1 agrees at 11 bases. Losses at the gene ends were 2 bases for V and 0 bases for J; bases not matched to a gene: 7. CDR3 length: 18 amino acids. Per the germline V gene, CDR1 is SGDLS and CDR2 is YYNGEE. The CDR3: CASSVGTGGFISYNEQFF. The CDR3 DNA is TGTGCCAGCAGCGTCGGGACAGGGGGATTTATCTCCTACAATGAGCAGTTCTTC.

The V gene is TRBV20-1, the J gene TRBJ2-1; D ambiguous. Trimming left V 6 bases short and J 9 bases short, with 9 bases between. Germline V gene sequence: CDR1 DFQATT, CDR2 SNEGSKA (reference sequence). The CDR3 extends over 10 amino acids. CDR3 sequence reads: CSASIGEQFF. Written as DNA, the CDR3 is TGCAGTGCCAGTATTGGTGAGCAGTTCTTC.

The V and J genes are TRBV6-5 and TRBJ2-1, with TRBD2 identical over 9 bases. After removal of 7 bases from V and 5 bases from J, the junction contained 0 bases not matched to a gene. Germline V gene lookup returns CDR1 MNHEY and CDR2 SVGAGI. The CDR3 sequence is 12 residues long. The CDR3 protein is CASTSGNNEQFF. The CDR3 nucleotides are TGTGCCAGCACTAGCGGGAACAATGAGCAGTTCTTC.

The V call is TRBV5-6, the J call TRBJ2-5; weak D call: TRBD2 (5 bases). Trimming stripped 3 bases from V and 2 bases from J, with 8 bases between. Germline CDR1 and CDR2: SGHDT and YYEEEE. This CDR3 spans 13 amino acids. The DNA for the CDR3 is TGTGCCAGCAGCTCGGACTTGCAAGAGACCCAGTACTTC. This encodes CASSSDLQETQYF.

This chain's CDR3 is CASLGQQTNYGYTF. Here the CDR3 DNA reads TGTGCCAGCCTGGGACAGCAAACTAACTATGGCTACACCTTC. V and J are TRBV6-6 and TRBJ1-2; the match to TRBD1 covers 7 bases. The length of the CDR3 is 14 residues. Per germline, CDR1 MNHNY and CDR2 SVGAGI (reference sequence). The trim removed 8 bases at V and 0 bases at J, leaving 6 bases unmatched.